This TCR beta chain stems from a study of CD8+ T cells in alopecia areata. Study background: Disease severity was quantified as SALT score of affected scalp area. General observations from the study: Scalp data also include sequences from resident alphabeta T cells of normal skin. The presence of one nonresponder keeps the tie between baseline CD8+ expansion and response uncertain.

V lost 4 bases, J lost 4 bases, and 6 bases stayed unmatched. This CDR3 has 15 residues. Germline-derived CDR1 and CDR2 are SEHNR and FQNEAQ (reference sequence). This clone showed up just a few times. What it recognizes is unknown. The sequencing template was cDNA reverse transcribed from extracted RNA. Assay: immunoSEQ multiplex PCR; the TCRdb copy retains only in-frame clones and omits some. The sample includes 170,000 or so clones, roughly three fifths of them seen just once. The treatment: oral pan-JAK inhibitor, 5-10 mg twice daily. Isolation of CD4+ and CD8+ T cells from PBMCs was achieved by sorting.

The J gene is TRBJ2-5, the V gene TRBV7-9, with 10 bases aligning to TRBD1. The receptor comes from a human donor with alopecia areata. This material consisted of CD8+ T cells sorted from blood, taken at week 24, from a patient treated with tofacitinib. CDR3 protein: CASSSSRTGGETQYF. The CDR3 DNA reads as TGTGCCAGCAGCTCGAGTAGGACAGGGGGAGAGACCCAGTACTTC.